The sequence of this T cell receptor beta chain was determined in a study of Graves' ophthalmopathy and Graves' hyperthyroidism. Study-level results: The model flagged ophthalmopathy progression at 65% to 71% sensitivity and 72% to 75% specificity.

From RNA, the CDR3 regions of TCR beta chains were amplified and sequenced. First-round RT-PCR relied on HTBI primers, and a second-round multiplex PCR came next. TCRdb used MiXCR to reprocess the multiplex PCR reads, holding one entry per CDR3 protein. The data show some 400,000 distinct CDR3 sequences, with around 19% seen just once and about 1.4% held by the top ten. This clonotype has a count of ten or more. Its antigen is unknown. CDR3 size: 15 residues. CDR1 is GTSNPN and CDR2 is SVGIG in the germline V gene (reference sequence). Trimming removed 3 bases from V and 6 bases from J; junction bases left unmatched: 8.

The source of this sequence is a woman aged 18-29 years with Graves' ophthalmopathy. The chain couples TRBV30 to TRBJ2-5; 12 nucleotides agree with TRBD1. The material sequenced was peripheral blood. CDR3 amino acids: CAWRTGTGGLKTQYF. For the CDR3, the DNA is TGTGCCTGGAGGACCGGGACAGGGGGCCTTAAGACCCAGTACTTC.